Listed here is a single TCR beta chain. The data were obtained in a study of cytomegalovirus exposure and HLA in healthy donors. It was with 60 Vbeta and 13 Jbeta primers that the PCR ran. Libraries were prepared by immunoSEQ multiplex PCR; TCRdb keeps only in-frame clonotypes and omits some of them. The sample carries some 150,000 clones, roughly 79% recorded once. The CDR3 consists of 16 residues. Germline V lookup: CDR1 SGHTA, CDR2 FQGNSA. Germline trimming cut 0 bases from V and 4 bases from J; bases unmatched to any gene: 4. The TCR originated in a woman in her 50s in good health and CMV-seronegative. The chain couples TRBV7-2 to TRBJ2-3, with 10 bases aligning to TRBD1. Sequenced material: PBMCs. CDR3 sequence reads: CASSLAKTGGADTQYF. In nucleotides, the CDR3 is TGTGCCAGCAGCTTAGCTAAGACAGGGGGCGCAGATACGCAGTATTTT.